This TCR beta chain was profiled in a study of OX40 agonist ivuxolimab in advanced cancers. Study-wide context: Patients assigned to dose escalation were diagnosed with hepatocellular carcinoma, melanoma, renal cell or head and neck cancer. Study conclusions and caveats: The mean number of expanded clones was higher in CD8+ T cells than in CD4+.

V lost 1 base to trimming and J lost 3 bases, with 13 bases between them. The CDR3 is made up of 15 amino acids. Germline CDR1 and CDR2: SGDLS and YYNGEE. This clone has a single count. The antigen is undetermined. The data were produced by immunoSEQ multiplex PCR, yet TCRdb's version contains in-frame clones alone and is incomplete. The repertoire holds tens of thousands of clones, with about 88% as singletons. This TCR derives from an adult with an advanced solid tumor such as melanoma, head and neck, liver or kidney cancer. This specimen consisted of CD4+ or CD8+ T cells sorted from blood, obtained in a trial of the OX40 agonist ivuxolimab. V is TRBV9 and J is TRBJ2-5; D is possibly TRBD2 (6 bases). The DNA for the CDR3 is TGTGCCAGCAGCGTAAGACCTAGCGCTGAAGAGACCCAGTACTTC. Protein: CASSVRPSAEETQYF.